This T cell receptor beta chain was captured in a study of Graves' ophthalmopathy and Graves' hyperthyroidism. Study-wide results and caveats: In blood, most expanded thyroid clonotypes above 0.001 frequency were also detected.

Per the germline V gene, CDR1 is SGHRS and CDR2 is YFSETQ. The V gene end was trimmed by 2 bases and the J gene end by 2 bases; junction bases not matched to a gene: 3. CDR3 length equals 15 residues. With regard to this clonotype: Its antigen is not identified.

Amplified TCR beta CDR3 regions were obtained using RNA transcripts as template. Second-round multiplex PCR came after a first-round RT-PCR that employed HTBI primers. MiXCR, run by TCRdb on the multiplex PCR reads, gives a single entry per CDR3 protein. The sample records about 1.1 million distinct CDR3 sequences, 35% to 40% being singletons. If patients had other autoimmune diseases, uncontrolled infections, pregnancy or lactation, they were excluded. The clonotype was recovered from an adult man with Graves' hyperthyroidism. V gene TRBV5-1 combines with J gene TRBJ1-5, with 8 bases fitting TRBD1. Material for sequencing was peripheral blood or thyroid tissue (not recorded which). The chain's CDR3 is CASSFVTGGNQPQHF. In DNA, the CDR3 is TGCGCCAGCAGCTTCGTGACAGGGGGCAATCAGCCCCAGCATTTT.